These 5 T cell receptor beta chains were sequenced from one sample in a study of blood T cells in healthy people across ages (dated by TCRdb to between 2015 and 2017). Library prep was done by 5' RACE. The sample was run on an Illumina HiSeq 2500. A second PCR of roughly 7 to 11 cycles was performed with a sample-barcoded 5' primer and a J-beta primer mix. The public sequencing data were trimmed at Q25 with fastp and processed into clonotypes with MiXCR by TCRdb, which kept only in-frame beta chains. Rows merge per CDR3 protein into single entries with the most common DNA and genes. The sample table contains 600,000 to 900,000 distinct CDR3 sequences; only one count was recorded for roughly 25% of them. Under 3% of the sample goes to the ten largest clones. These same data were also listed under a study on T cells of mothers and their children.

Sequencing was done on a sample of blood. Receptors originate from a boy under 18 in good health.

This clonotype was picked up a small number of times. This sequence joins TRBV20-1 and TRBJ2-3; 7 nucleotides line up with TRBD2. With V trimmed by 6 bases and J by 9 bases, 3 bases remained unmatched. Per the germline V gene, CDR1 is DFQATT and CDR2 is SNEGSKA (reference sequence). The CDR3 is 10 amino acids. This chain's CDR3 is CSALLATQYF. The CDR3 DNA reads as TGCAGTGCCCTACTAGCGACGCAGTATTTT.

The chain joins TRBV14 to TRBJ2-3, with D unresolved. Per the germline V gene, CDR1 is SGHDN and CDR2 is FVKESK. The CDR3 runs to 12 residues. Deletions cut 3 bases from V and 5 bases from J, with 6 bases between. CDR3 sequence reads: CASSHWGDTQYF. The CDR3 DNA sequence: TGTGCCAGCAGCCACTGGGGAGATACGCAGTATTTT. The full variable domain, rest sourced from reference TRBV14 and TRBJ2-3, is EAGVTQFPSHSVIEKGQTVTLRCDPISGHDNLYWYRRVMGKEIKFLLHFVKESKQDESGMPNNRFLAERTGGTYSTLKVQPAELEDSGVYFCASSHWGDTQYFGPGTRLTVL.

The genes are TRBV12-3 or TRBV12-4 and TRBJ2-5; D is uncertain. There are 13 residues in the CDR3. Trimming cost V 8 bases and J 0 bases, with 10 bases left between them. CDR3 protein: CASQWTDQETQYF. CDR3 in DNA: TGTGCCAGCCAGTGGACGGACCAAGAGACCCAGTACTTC.

The genes are TRBV7-9 and TRBJ2-7, with 7 bases lining up with TRBD1. The germline CDR1 and CDR2 sequences are SEHNR and FQNEAQ (reference sequence). CDR3 length equals 15 residues. Unmatched junction bases numbered 8, after V lost 4 bases and J lost 2 bases. As DNA, the CDR3 is TGTGCCAGCAGCTCCTTGGACAGGTACCCCTACGAGCAGTACTTC. Encoded protein: CASSSLDRYPYEQYF.

This chain connects TRBV4-1 to TRBJ2-5, with D hard to call. The CDR3 runs to 13 residues. V was shortened by 1 base and J by 4 bases, with 7 bases between the two germline ends. Per germline, CDR1 MGHRA and CDR2 YSYEKL. Written as DNA, the CDR3 is TGCGCCAGCAGCCAAGTAGTTGGAGAGACCCAGTACTTC. Translation gives CASSQVVGETQYF.